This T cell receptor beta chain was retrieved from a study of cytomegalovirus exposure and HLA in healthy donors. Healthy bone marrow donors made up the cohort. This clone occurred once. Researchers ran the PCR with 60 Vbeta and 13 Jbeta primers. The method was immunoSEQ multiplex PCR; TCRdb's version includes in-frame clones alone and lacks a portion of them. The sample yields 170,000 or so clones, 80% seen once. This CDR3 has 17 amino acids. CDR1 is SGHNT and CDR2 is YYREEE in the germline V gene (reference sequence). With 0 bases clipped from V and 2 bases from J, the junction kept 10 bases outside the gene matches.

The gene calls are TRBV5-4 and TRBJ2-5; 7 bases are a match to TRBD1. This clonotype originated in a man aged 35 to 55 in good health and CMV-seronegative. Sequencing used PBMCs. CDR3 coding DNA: TGTGCCAGCAGCTTGGGTGGTCCGGCAGGGGGTCAAGAGACCCAGTACTTC. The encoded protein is CASSLGGPAGGQETQYF.